One and the same sample provided the 18 T cell receptor beta chains below, sequenced in a study of blood T cell repertoires in COVID-19 (dated by TCRdb to 2020 to 2021). The library was built by means of the immunoSEQ multiplex PCR assay. TCRdb retrieved this table from immuneACCESS and kept in-frame rearrangements only. Not all clones are present; in checked studies, unresolved V genes account for under half, and no reason is known for the remainder. A total of around 60,000 clones appear in this sample, 70% to 90% of them only once. The ten largest clones take up about 7.1% of the sample. The sample comprised peripheral blood. The receptor set was obtained from a man between 60 and 75 years old with acute or convalescent COVID-19.

The V gene is TRBV30, the J gene TRBJ1-2; D is unresolved. The CDR3 covers 16 residues. The germline gives CDR1 GTSNPN, CDR2 SVGIG (reference sequence). V lost 3 bases and J lost 2, with 19 bases in between. CDR3 sequence reads: CAWRKSRVGGNYGYTF. In DNA form, the CDR3 reads TGTGCCTGGAGAAAAAGTAGGGTCGGAGGGAACTATGGCTACACCTTC. The full variable domain, in which reference TRBV30 and TRBJ1-2 provide the parts outside the CDR3, is SQTIHQWPATLVQPVGSPLSLECTVEGTSNPNLYWYRQAAGRGLQLLFYSVGIGQISSEVPQNLSASRPQDRQFILSSKKLLLSDSGFYLCAWRKSRVGGNYGYTFGSGTRLTVV.

This chain uses TRBV6-1 with TRBJ1-5; 9 positions match TRBD1. The CDR3 spans 15 residues. Per germline, CDR1 MNHNS and CDR2 SASEGT. V trimming: 5 bases; J trimming: 6 bases; junction bases outside the gene matches: 8. CDR3 DNA: TGTGCCAGCAGTTCCAACAGGGGGCAGGGTCAGCCCCAGCATTTT. Its translation: CASSSNRGQGQPQHF.

The J gene is TRBJ2-6, the V gene TRBV14; 8 bases align to TRBD2. In germline, CDR1 is SGHDN, CDR2 FVKESK. The CDR3 runs 18 residues. Trimming at V came to 3 bases and at J to 2 bases, leaving 9 bases not matched to a gene. CDR3 nucleotide sequence: TGTGCCAGCAGCCACCGGGGGGGATACCGCCCTGGGGCCAACGTCCTGACTTTC. Its protein is CASSHRGGYRPGANVLTF.

This clone was picked up one time. V gene TRBV27 combines with J gene TRBJ1-1, with D perhaps matching TRBD1 (5 bases). CDR1 and CDR2 from the germline V gene are MNHEY and SMNVEV (reference sequence). V lost 4 bases to trimming and J lost 5 bases, with 14 bases between them. This CDR3 is 14 amino acids long. The CDR3 region has the DNA TGTGCCAGCAGTTCCCAGGGCGTATGGACTGAAGCTTTCTTT. Protein sequence: CASSSQGVWTEAFF.

The J gene is TRBJ1-5, the V gene TRBV11-2; TRBD1 might be the D (5 bases). Germline V gives CDR1 SGHAT, CDR2 FQNNGV. Trimming took 4 bases from V and 6 from J, leaving 13 bases between them. CDR3 size: 14 residues. CDR3 DNA sequence: TGTGCCAGCAGCTCCTCCGGGGGGGGTCAGCCCCAGCATTTT. Translation: CASSSSGGGQPQHF.

This chain uses TRBV18 with TRBJ2-3; weak D call: TRBD2 (5 bases). With 2 bases removed from V and 4 bases from J, the gap between germline ends came to 10 bases. Germline V gene data show CDR1 as KGHSH and CDR2 as LQKENI. This CDR3 is 14 amino acids long. CDR3 bases: TGTGCCAGCTCACCAAATCTAGCATCAGATACGCAGTATTTT. Protein: CASSPNLASDTQYF. Full variable domain (outside the CDR3, taken from reference TRBV18 and TRBJ2-3): NAGVMQNPRHLVRRRGQEARLRCSPMKGHSHVYWYRQLPEEGLKFMVYLQKENIIDESGMPKERFSAEFPKEGPSILRIQQVVRGDSAAYFCASSPNLASDTQYFGPGTRLTVL.

The J gene is TRBJ2-5, the V gene TRBV29-1; 10 nucleotides agree with TRBD1. CDR1 is SQVTM and CDR2 is ANQGSEA in the germline V gene. The CDR3 extends over 12 amino acids. The V gene end was trimmed by 7 bases and the J gene end by 5 bases; junction bases not matched to a gene: 4. CDR3 amino acids: CSGDRGGETQYF. CDR3 nucleotide sequence: TGCAGCGGGGACAGGGGCGGGGAGACCCAGTACTTC.

Worth noting for this clone: A read error may produce the germline difference seen at one junction end. This sequence joins TRBV7-7 and TRBJ2-1; 11 bases match TRBD1. The CDR3 sequence is 15 residues long. Germline CDR1 is SSHAT and CDR2 is FNYEAQ (reference sequence). Here the CDR3 DNA reads TGTGCTAGCAGCACCGGACAGGGGGCGCGTGATGAGCAGTTCTTC. It yields the protein CASSTGQGARDEQFF.

The V and J genes are TRBV7-9 and TRBJ2-5; D not certain. The CDR3 contains 15 residues. Germline values: CDR1 SEHNR, CDR2 FQNEAQ (reference sequence). Trimming shortened V by 7 bases and J by 4 bases, and 19 bases separated the two germline ends. In DNA form, the CDR3 reads TGTGCCAGCAACTCCCGATTGGTGCCCGGAGAGACCCAGTACTTC. Protein: CASNSRLVPGETQYF.

The chain couples TRBV5-4 to TRBJ2-3, with TRBD2 matching 8 bases. Germline V gives CDR1 SGHNT, CDR2 YYREEE (reference sequence). The junction had 4 bases not matched to a gene; V was cut back by 6 bases and J by 1 base. The CDR3 runs to 14 residues. The CDR3 DNA follows: TGTGCCAGCAACCCGGGGGGGGGCACAGATACGCAGTATTTT. This translates into CASNPGGGTDTQYF.

The V gene is TRBV19, the J gene TRBJ1-3; D might be TRBD1 (5 bases). Looked up from germline, CDR1 is LNHDA and CDR2 is SQIVND (reference sequence). The CDR3 is made up of 13 amino acids. The V gene lost 7 bases and the J gene lost 4 bases, with 11 bases spanning the gap. CDR3 loop: CASNSGSGNTIYF. The CDR3 coding sequence is TGTGCCAGTAACTCAGGGTCCGGAAACACCATATATTTT.

A few counts support this clone. The chain joins TRBV6-4 to TRBJ2-2, with 8 bases fitting TRBD1. The CDR3 consists of 15 residues. V shed 6 bases and J 1 base; nucleotides not matched to a gene: 4. In germline, CDR1 is MRHNA, CDR2 SNTAGT. CDR3 sequence: CASSAGTGNTGELFF. The CDR3 DNA sequence: TGTGCCAGCAGCGCCGGGACAGGGAACACCGGGGAGCTGTTTTTT.

The chain uses TRBV2 and TRBJ1-1; TRBD1 matches 8 bases. In germline, CDR1 is SNHLY, CDR2 FYNNEI. The CDR3 has 15 amino acids. V shed 4 bases and J 4 bases; nucleotides not matched to a gene: 8. The CDR3 DNA follows: TGTGCCAGCAGTGCCTCAGGGGGCTTGAGCACTGAAGCTTTCTTT. Its protein is CASSASGGLSTEAFF. Filled out from reference TRBV2 and TRBJ1-1, the complete variable domain reads EPEVTQTPSHQVTQMGQEVILRCVPISNHLYFYWYRQILGQKVEFLVSFYNNEISEKSEIFDDQFSVERPDGSNFTLKIRSTKLEDSAMYFCASSASGGLSTEAFFGQGTRLTVV.

The chain links TRBV14 to TRBJ1-2; TRBD1 agrees at 7 bases. V trimming: 1 base; J trimming: 3 bases; junction bases outside the gene matches: 8. The CDR3 is made up of 16 amino acids. Germline lookup yields CDR1 SGHDN and CDR2 FVKESK. The CDR3 DNA follows: TGTGCCAGCAGCCAAGTAAGAGGGGGCCGTGACTATGGCTACACCTTC. It is translated as CASSQVRGGRDYGYTF. Based on the CDR3 plus reference TRBV14 and TRBJ1-2, the full variable domain is EAGVTQFPSHSVIEKGQTVTLRCDPISGHDNLYWYRRVMGKEIKFLLHFVKESKQDESGMPNNRFLAERTGGTYSTLKVQPAELEDSGVYFCASSQVRGGRDYGYTFGSGTRLTVV.

The rearrangement uses TRBV5-1 and TRBJ2-1, with 8 bases aligning to TRBD2. The germline CDR1 and CDR2 sequences are SGHRS and YFSETQ. The CDR3 is made up of 14 amino acids. Trimming took 4 bases from V and 8 from J; bases not matched to a gene: 8. The CDR3 DNA reads TGCGCCAGCAGCCCCGGGGGGGAGGGGTATGAGCAGTTCTTC. This encodes CASSPGGEGYEQFF.

This chain joins TRBV12-3 or TRBV12-4 and TRBJ2-3, with D unclear. The CDR3 has 13 residues. Trimming stripped 2 bases from V and 3 bases from J, with 6 bases between. CDR3 amino acids: CASSLTTTDTQYF. Written as DNA, the CDR3 is TGTGCCAGCAGTTTAACGACTACAGATACGCAGTATTTT.

This sequence joins TRBV24-1 and TRBJ1-3, with 9 bases that match TRBD1. Germline CDR1 KGHDR, CDR2 SFDVKD. Unmatched junction bases numbered 6, after V lost 0 bases and J lost 4 bases. CDR3 length: 17 amino acids. CDR3 bases: TGTGCCACCAGTGATTTGGGACAGGGGTATACGGGAAACACCATATATTTT. Amino acids: CATSDLGQGYTGNTIYF.

The chain is built from TRBV7-3 and TRBJ2-7; 11 positions match TRBD2. The CDR3 extends over 14 amino acids. Germline CDR1 SGHTA, CDR2 FQGTGA. Germline trimming cut 6 bases from V and 5 bases from J; bases unmatched to any gene: 6. DNA for the CDR3: TGTGCCAGCAGTCCTAGCGGGGGGAAGAACGAGCAGTACTTC. Translation: CASSPSGGKNEQYF.